The 7 T cell receptor beta chains listed next were all sequenced from one sample in a study of OX40 agonist ivuxolimab in advanced cancers. This table comes from immunoSEQ multiplex PCR, and its TCRdb copy is limited to in-frame clones, with some not included. This table holds tens of thousands of clones, 82% found once. Sequencing was performed on CD4+ or CD8+ T cells sorted from blood, taken in a trial of the OX40 agonist ivuxolimab. These receptors were collected from an adult with an advanced solid tumor such as melanoma, head and neck, liver or kidney cancer.

The chain has TRBV9 and TRBJ2-2; 7 nucleotides line up with TRBD2. Germline trimming cut 0 bases from V and 5 bases from J; bases unmatched to any gene: 7. Germline loops: CDR1 SGDLS, CDR2 YYNGEE. This CDR3 has 16 amino acids. The CDR3 loop is CASSVGEGLRTGELFF. DNA for the CDR3: TGTGCCAGCAGCGTAGGGGAGGGCCTTAGAACCGGGGAGCTGTTTTTT.

The chain carries TRBV6-4 and TRBJ1-1, with a possible D match to TRBD1 (5 bases). CDR3 length equals 13 residues. Trimming removed 5 bases at V and 1 base at J, with 8 bases between. The germline V gene has CDR1 MRHNA and CDR2 SNTAGT. The CDR3 DNA is TGTGCCAGCAGTCAAGGACAGAACACTGAAGCTTTCTTT. It translates to CASSQGQNTEAFF.

The chain combines TRBV28 with TRBJ2-7; 13 bases are shared with TRBD2. With V trimmed by 6 bases and J by 3 bases, 2 bases remained unmatched. The V gene's germline CDR1 is MDHEN and CDR2 SYDVKM. The CDR3 runs to 14 residues. CDR3 nucleotides: TGTGCCAGCAGACGGACTAGCGGGAGCTACGAGCAGTACTTC. The encoded protein is CASRRTSGSYEQYF.

The chain combines TRBV5-1 with TRBJ1-2; unclear D gene. The V gene's germline CDR1 is SGHRS and CDR2 YFSETQ. This CDR3 is built from 15 residues. Trimming pared 0 bases from V and 2 bases from J, leaving 11 bases between. The CDR3 DNA follows: TGCGCCAGCAGCTTGGCGTCTGTCAGCAACTATGGCTACACCTTC. Translation: CASSLASVSNYGYTF.

The chain is built from TRBV2 and TRBJ2-3; 9 bases match TRBD2. The CDR3 runs to 14 residues. The V gene end was trimmed by 4 bases and the J gene end by 4 bases; junction bases not matched to a gene: 3. Looked up from germline, CDR1 is SNHLY and CDR2 is FYNNEI. CDR3 DNA: TGTGCCAGCAGTGCGGCGGGAGGGCCAGATACGCAGTATTTT. This translates into CASSAAGGPDTQYF.

This chain uses TRBV10-1 with TRBJ1-2; D is ambiguous. Trimming removed 4 bases at V and 2 bases at J, with 17 bases between. Germline V CDR1 and CDR2: WNHNN, SYGVQD (reference sequence). The CDR3 runs to 16 residues. The CDR3, as DNA: TGCGCCAGCAGTGCCCATCGGCAGGAGACAAACTATGGCTACACCTTC. It codes for CASSAHRQETNYGYTF.

The rearrangement joins TRBV5-1 to TRBJ2-1, with D perhaps TRBD2 (6 bases). From germline, CDR1 is SGHRS and CDR2 YFSETQ. V lost 2 bases and J lost 0, with 15 bases in between. The CDR3 sequence is 17 residues long. CDR3 bases: TGCGCCAGCAGCTTACAAACGACTAGGAGCTCCTACAATGAGCAGTTCTTC. It encodes CASSLQTTRSSYNEQFF.